Below, 20 T cell receptor beta chains from the same sample are listed, as sequenced in a study of immune evolution from preneoplasia to lung adenocarcinoma. The method was immunoSEQ multiplex PCR; TCRdb's version includes in-frame clones alone and lacks a portion of them. The repertoire consists of more than 750 clones, with roughly 43% occurring once and the leading ten covering roughly 31%. Sequencing was performed on FFPE normal lung tissue adjacent to the tumor. These receptors were taken from a person between 50 and 60 years old with lung adenocarcinoma.

The V and J genes are TRBV2 and TRBJ2-5; no definite D call. This CDR3 is 14 amino acids long. The ends were cut back, 3 bases at V and 4 bases at J, with 12 bases in the middle. Germline CDR1 is SNHLY and CDR2 is FYNNEI. CDR3 coding DNA: TGTGCCAGCAGTGATCCACATAGATTAGAGACCCAGTACTTC. Translating gives CASSDPHRLETQYF.

This chain joins TRBV5-1 and TRBJ2-7; possible D gene TRBD2, 6 bases. The germline gives CDR1 SGHRS, CDR2 YFSETQ. Trimming removed 0 bases from V and 3 bases from J, with 13 bases in between. This CDR3 comprises 15 residues. This chain's CDR3 is CASSLDSGTIYEQYF. DNA for the CDR3: TGCGCCAGCAGCTTGGATAGCGGAACGATCTACGAGCAGTACTTC.

The chain has TRBV28 and TRBJ1-5; D is uncertain. Per germline, CDR1 MDHEN and CDR2 SYDVKM. V lost 5 bases and J 1 base, leaving 12 bases between the germline ends. The CDR3 runs to 15 residues. Here the CDR3 DNA reads TGTGCCAGCAGTGGGGTCCCGAGGAGCAATCAGCCCCAGCATTTT. Amino acid sequence: CASSGVPRSNQPQHF.

This rearrangement joins TRBV9 to TRBJ2-1; 9 bases line up with TRBD2. Germline CDR1 reads SGDLS; CDR2 reads YYNGEE. CDR3 length: 15 residues. Germline trimming cut 0 bases from V and 6 bases from J; bases unmatched to any gene: 4. The CDR3 DNA sequence: TGTGCCAGCAGCGTAGAACTAGCGGGCGGCAATGAGCAGTTCTTC. It encodes CASSVELAGGNEQFF.

The chain couples TRBV6-1 to TRBJ1-5; D gene uncertain. Germline values: CDR1 MNHNS, CDR2 SASEGT. Trimming stripped 6 bases from V and 0 bases from J, with 12 bases between. The CDR3 contains 15 residues. CDR3 region: CASSVHKYSNQPQHF. As DNA, the CDR3 is TGTGCCAGCAGCGTACACAAATATAGCAATCAGCCCCAGCATTTT.

The chain employs TRBV5-8 and TRBJ2-2; 11 positions agree with TRBD1. CDR1 is SGHTS and CDR2 is YDEGEE in the germline V gene. This CDR3 region has 16 residues. V lost 4 bases, J lost 3 bases, and 5 bases stayed unmatched. As DNA, the CDR3 is TGTGCCAGCAGCCGGACAGGGGGCTTTGACACCGGGGAGCTGTTTTTT. Amino acid sequence: CASSRTGGFDTGELFF. Full variable domain (missing parts from reference TRBV5-8 and TRBJ2-2): EAGVTQSPTHLIKTRGQQATLRCSPISGHTSVYWYQQALGLGLQFLLWYDEGEERNRGNFPPRFSGRQFPNYSSELNVNALELEDSALYLCASSRTGGFDTGELFFGEGSRLTVL.

Only a few counts were recorded for this clone. The DNA of the CDR3 is TGTGCCAGCTCACCCGGACCTAATTTGCAAAACATTCAGTACTTC. The encoded protein is CASSPGPNLQNIQYF. This rearrangement joins TRBV18 to TRBJ2-4; no firm D call. CDR3 length: 15 amino acids. Between the trimmed V and J ends, which lost 3 bases and 5 bases, there was a span of 14 bases. Germline loops: CDR1 KGHSH, CDR2 LQKENI.

The chain links TRBV5-1 to TRBJ2-3; no reliable D call. CDR1 is SGHRS and CDR2 is YFSETQ in the germline V gene. The CDR3 has 14 residues. Between the trimmed V and J ends, which lost 3 bases and 0 bases, there was a span of 8 bases. The chain's CDR3 is CASSSMDSTDTQYF. In DNA form, the CDR3 reads TGCGCCAGCAGCTCGATGGACAGCACAGATACGCAGTATTTT.

This clone showed up just a few times. The J gene is TRBJ1-1, the V gene TRBV7-8, with 8 bases lining up with TRBD1. Germline values: CDR1 SGHVS, CDR2 FQNEAQ. This CDR3 comprises 16 residues. Germline trimming cut 0 bases from V and 6 bases from J; bases unmatched to any gene: 9. The CDR3 here is CASSLAGGQGLPEAFF. CDR3 in DNA: TGTGCCAGCAGCTTAGCAGGCGGACAGGGACTCCCTGAAGCTTTCTTT.

The chain links TRBV9 to TRBJ1-1, with D possibly matching TRBD1 (6 bases). CDR3 length: 15 amino acids. Trimming stripped 4 bases from V and 1 base from J, with 14 bases between. Germline values: CDR1 SGDLS, CDR2 YYNGEE. Written as DNA, the CDR3 is TGTGCCAGCAGCACCGGACAGCTGACGAACACTGAAGCTTTCTTT. Translated: CASSTGQLTNTEAFF.

The chain couples TRBV9 to TRBJ2-7, with D tentatively TRBD1 or TRBD2 (5 bases each). The CDR3 has 15 residues. Per the germline V gene, CDR1 is SGDLS and CDR2 is YYNGEE. The V end lost 0 bases, the J end lost 0 bases, and 10 bases lay between the germline ends. CDR3 DNA sequence: TGTGCCAGCAGCGTAGAGCAGGGAGTCTCCTACGAGCAGTACTTC. This sequence encodes CASSVEQGVSYEQYF.

This rearrangement joins TRBV18 to TRBJ2-7, with D possibly matching TRBD2 (5 bases). Per the germline V gene, CDR1 is KGHSH and CDR2 is LQKENI. This CDR3 is 15 amino acids long. Trimming left V 4 bases short and J 0 bases short, with 13 bases between. CDR3 DNA sequence: TGTGCCAGCTCACGAGAGCGGCGCGCCTCCTACGAGCAGTACTTC. This encodes CASSRERRASYEQYF.

The J gene is TRBJ2-3, the V gene TRBV6-5, with TRBD2 as a possible D gene (5 bases). CDR3 length equals 16 residues. CDR1 is MNHEY, CDR2 SVGAGI, per germline. The V end was cut by 0 bases, the J end by 6 bases, with 16 bases between. CDR3 amino acids: CASSYSRTGWSDTQYF. CDR3 DNA: TGTGCCAGCAGTTACTCGAGGACGGGGTGGTCGGATACGCAGTATTTT.

The chain uses TRBV19 and TRBJ1-2; a weak D match, TRBD1 (6 bases). Looked up from germline, CDR1 is LNHDA and CDR2 is SQIVND (reference sequence). V shed 4 bases and J shed 2 bases, with 8 bases lying between them. The CDR3 spans 13 residues. The CDR3 loop reads CASSKTGNYGYTF. Written as DNA, the CDR3 is TGTGCCAGTAGTAAAACAGGGAACTATGGCTACACCTTC.

V is TRBV27 and J is TRBJ2-7, with 8 bases lining up with TRBD2. Germline values: CDR1 MNHEY, CDR2 SMNVEV (reference sequence). J was trimmed by 2 bases and V by 3 bases; bases with no gene match: 6. The CDR3 length is 15 residues. CDR3 sequence (DNA): TGTGCCAGCAGTTTGGTCCCGGGACTAGCCTACGAGCAGTACTTC. It is translated as CASSLVPGLAYEQYF.

The chain couples TRBV7-9 to TRBJ2-3; 9 bases match TRBD2. With V trimmed by 2 bases and J by 0 bases, 0 bases remained unmatched. This CDR3 is 15 amino acids long. Germline V gene data show CDR1 as SEHNR and CDR2 as FQNEAQ (reference sequence). The CDR3, as DNA: TGTGCCAGCAGCTTAACTAGCGGGAGCACAGATACGCAGTATTTT. Its protein is CASSLTSGSTDTQYF.

This chain joins TRBV19 and TRBJ1-2; 7 positions agree with TRBD1. There are 15 residues in the CDR3. With V trimmed by 5 bases and J by 0 bases, 6 bases remained unmatched. The germline CDR1 and CDR2 sequences are LNHDA and SQIVND (reference sequence). The CDR3 loop is CASSGTAATNYGYTF. The CDR3 DNA reads as TGTGCCAGTAGTGGGACAGCAGCTACTAACTATGGCTACACCTTC.

This clone was seen more than once but under ten times. The J gene is TRBJ1-1, the V gene TRBV28; no definite D call. Trimming removed 2 bases from V and 3 bases from J, with 13 bases in between. Germline V gene data show CDR1 as MDHEN and CDR2 as SYDVKM. The CDR3 has 15 residues. The DNA for the CDR3 is TGTGCCAGCAGTTTAATATCCCTTCGGTACACTGAAGCTTTCTTT. This sequence encodes CASSLISLRYTEAFF.

The chain joins TRBV6-6 to TRBJ1-1, with 7 bases that match TRBD1. Germline V gene sequence: CDR1 MNHNY, CDR2 SVGAGI (reference sequence). This CDR3 contains 15 residues. The V gene end was trimmed by 6 bases and the J gene end by 5 bases; junction bases not matched to a gene: 12. CDR3 DNA sequence: TGTGCCAGCAGGGCCCAGGGGGTAGGAGGTACTGAAGCTTTCTTT. It codes for CASRAQGVGGTEAFF.

In this sample, this clone turned up a few times. This CDR3 is CASKPGLAVYEQYF. The CDR3 DNA follows: TGTGCCAGCAAACCGGGACTAGCGGTCTACGAGCAGTACTTC. The V call is TRBV2, the J call TRBJ2-7, with 11 bases fitting TRBD2. The V gene's germline CDR1 is SNHLY and CDR2 FYNNEI. V lost 7 bases and J lost 3; bases outside the gene matches: 5. The CDR3 extends over 14 amino acids.